Listed below are T cell receptor beta chains from one sample, sequenced in a study of graft-versus-host responses after intestinal transplantation. Some clones are missing from TCRdb's copy, which holds only in-frame ones; the method was immunoSEQ multiplex PCR. The sample has tens of thousands of clones; roughly 95% are singletons. The sequenced sample was PBMCs, obtained 156 days after intestinal transplant. Receptors were obtained from a human patient who received an intestinal transplant, so some T cells may come from the graft donor. CDR3s include the opening cysteine and the closing phenylalanine or tryptophan. D genes are given only for firm matches. Expanded clones are given a class, and other clones once, few, many or no size at all.

CDR3 length	D gene	V gene	clone size	J gene	CDR3 DNA	CDR3 protein
16	.	TRBV5-1	.	TRBJ2-5	TGCGCCAGCAGCTTGGTCCCTCGGGACGACCAAGAGACCCAGTACTTC	CASSLVPRDDQETQYF
9	.	TRBV7-3	.	TRBJ2-2	TGTGATGACACCGGGGAGCTGTTTTTT	CDDTGELFF
13	.	TRBV30	.	TRBJ2-7	TGTGCCTGGAGTGTAGGGATCTCCTACGAGCAGTACTTC	CAWSVGISYEQYF
13	TRBD1	TRBV19	.	TRBJ1-5	TGTGCCAGTCAAGACAGGGAAAATCAGCCCCAGCATTTT	CASQDRENQPQHF
15	TRBD1	TRBV6-1	.	TRBJ1-4	TGTGCCAGCAGCCGCTTGACAGGGACTAATGAAAAACTGTTTTTT	CASSRLTGTNEKLFF
16	.	TRBV4-3	.	TRBJ2-1	TGCGCCAGCAGCCAAGATATTGACAGGAGAGACAATGAGCAGTTCTTC	CASSQDIDRRDNEQFF
15	.	TRBV7-9	.	TRBJ2-7	TGTGCCAGCACCTTCTTAGAGACAGGAGCCTACGAGCAGTACTTC	CASTFLETGAYEQYF
14	.	TRBV19	.	TRBJ2-1	TGTGCCAGTAGCCGGTTGGGGTCCTACAATGAGCAGTTCTTC	CASSRLGSYNEQFF
13	.	TRBV7-8	.	TRBJ2-3	TGTGCCAGCAGCTTAGATCACACAGATACGCAGTATTTT	CASSLDHTDTQYF
15	.	TRBV4-3	.	TRBJ1-1	TGCGCCAGCAGCCAAGATTGGGCATTGGGCACTGAAGCTTTCTTT	CASSQDWALGTEAFF
13	.	TRBV5-4	.	TRBJ1-5	TGTGCCAGCAGCTTGGGAGTGAGTCAGCCCCAGCATTTT	CASSLGVSQPQHF
15	.	TRBV4-3	.	TRBJ1-4	TGCGCCAGCAGCCAAGAAAGGGACCGCCTCGAAAAACTGTTTTTT	CASSQERDRLEKLFF
16	TRBD2	TRBV7-2	.	TRBJ2-7	TGTGCCAGCAGCTTACAGGGACTAGCGGGGGGTTGGGTGCAGTACTTC	CASSLQGLAGGWVQYF
14	.	TRBV6-1	.	TRBJ2-7	TGTGCCAGCAGTGATGAGTTTCACTCCTACGAGCAGTACTTC	CASSDEFHSYEQYF
15	TRBD2	TRBV7-2	.	TRBJ2-7	TGTGCCAGCAGCTTAGGACTAGCGGGGGGGGAAGAGCAGTACTTC	CASSLGLAGGEEQYF
16	TRBD2	TRBV4-1	once	TRBJ2-7	TGCGCCAGCAGCCCTACCGCCGGGGGGGCCGCCTACGAGCAGTACTTC	CASSPTAGGAAYEQYF
13	.	TRBV5-1	.	TRBJ2-2	TGCGCCAGCAGTTGGAGAGACACCGGGGAGCTGTTTTTT	CASSWRDTGELFF
15	TRBD1	TRBV11-2	.	TRBJ1-2	TGTGCCAGCAGCTTAGAGGCAGGGGGCATATATGGCTACACCTTC	CASSLEAGGIYGYTF
16	.	TRBV7-6	.	TRBJ2-7	TGTGCCAGCAGCCCCCGAGCCGGGACGGCCTCCTACGAGCAGTACTTC	CASSPRAGTASYEQYF
12	.	TRBV11-3	.	TRBJ1-2	TGTGCCAGCAGCTCAGGGAGCTATGGCTACACCTTC	CASSSGSYGYTF
14	.	TRBV5-1	.	TRBJ1-2	TGCGCCAGCAGCTTGGAGCAGGGCAGCTATGGCTACACCTTC	CASSLEQGSYGYTF
15	.	TRBV5-1	.	TRBJ1-3	TGCGCCATCCTGAGGGGACCTTCCTCTGGAAACACCATATATTTT	CAILRGPSSGNTIYF
14	.	TRBV7-9	.	TRBJ1-6	TGTGCCAGCAGCTTCGGGACTTATAATTCACCCCTCCACTTT	CASSFGTYNSPLHF
17	TRBD1	TRBV19	.	TRBJ1-1	TGTGCCAGTAGTATAGCAACGGGACAGGGGGTCGGGGCTGAAGCTTTCTTT	CASSIATGQGVGAEAFF
14	TRBD1	TRBV30	.	TRBJ1-6	TGTGCCTGGAGTAGGGACAGGGGTGGTTCACCCCTCCACTTT	CAWSRDRGGSPLHF
14	TRBD1	TRBV29-1	.	TRBJ2-2	TGCAGCGTTAGACAGGGGGCAGGCACCGGGGAGCTGTTTTTT	CSVRQGAGTGELFF
14	.	TRBV7-9	.	TRBJ1-1	TGTGCCAGCAGCTTAGGGGTAGGGGCCACTGAAGCTTTCTTT	CASSLGVGATEAFF
16	.	TRBV5-4	.	TRBJ2-1	TGTGCCAGCAGTCTGCTAGCGCCCAGCTCCTACAATGAGCAGTTCTTC	CASSLLAPSSYNEQFF
14	.	TRBV9	.	TRBJ1-1	TGTGCCAGCAGCGTCGTTTCGGTCCCGACTGAAGCTTTCTTT	CASSVVSVPTEAFF
15	.	TRBV9	.	TRBJ1-3	TGTGCCAGCAGCCCTTCGACAGATATCCTAAACACCATATATTTT	CASSPSTDILNTIYF
15	TRBD1	TRBV19	.	TRBJ1-1	TGTGCCAGTATGCCGGGACAGGTCTTGGGAACTGAAGCTTTCTTT	CASMPGQVLGTEAFF
15	TRBD1	TRBV9	.	TRBJ2-1	TGTGCCAGCAGCGAGACAGGGGGCGCCTACAATGAGCAGTTCTTC	CASSETGGAYNEQFF
16	.	TRBV18	.	TRBJ2-1	TGTGCCAGCTCAATATTAAGGAGGGCCTCCTACAATGAGCAGTTCTTC	CASSILRRASYNEQFF
14	TRBD1	TRBV5-6	.	TRBJ1-2	TGTGCCAGCAGCTTTGGACAGGCTGGTTATGGCTACACCTTC	CASSFGQAGYGYTF
16	TRBD1	TRBV7-8	.	TRBJ2-3	TGTGCCAGCAGCTTATGGGACAGGGATATTTCGGATACGCAGTATTTT	CASSLWDRDISDTQYF
15	.	TRBV5-6	.	TRBJ2-1	TGTGCCAGCAGCGACGCGACTACAACCTACAATGAGCAGTTCTTC	CASSDATTTYNEQFF
13	.	TRBV5-6	.	TRBJ2-2	TGTGCCAGCAGCTTGGAGTTCGCCGGGGAGCTGTTTTTT	CASSLEFAGELFF
14	TRBD1	TRBV19	.	TRBJ1-6	TGTGCCTTATCAGGGGGCTCCGGTAATTCACCCCTCCACTTT	CALSGGSGNSPLHF
15	TRBD1	TRBV27	.	TRBJ2-7	TGTGCCAGCAGTTGGGGACAGGGGAGTTCCTACGAGCAGTACTTC	CASSWGQGSSYEQYF
14	.	TRBV9	once	TRBJ1-6	TGTGCCAGCAGCGTAGGAGGCGGAGATTCACCCCTCCACTTT	CASSVGGGDSPLHF
14	TRBD2	TRBV9	.	TRBJ2-7	TGTGCCAGCAGCGTAGGTTCGCGGGAGAACGAGCAGTACTTC	CASSVGSRENEQYF
14	.	TRBV21-1	.	TRBJ2-1	TGTGCCAGCGCCCCCTGGAACACCTACAATGAGCAGTTCTTC	CASAPWNTYNEQFF
15	TRBD2	TRBV11-2	.	TRBJ2-3	TGTGCCAGCAGCTTAACTAGCGGGAGCACAGATACGCAGTATTTT	CASSLTSGSTDTQYF
14	TRBD1	TRBV11-2	.	TRBJ2-7	TGTGCCAGCAGCTGGGGAGTCGGACAGGACGAGCAGTACTTC	CASSWGVGQDEQYF
14	TRBD2	TRBV7-8	once	TRBJ2-7	TGTGCCAGCAGTCCTTCCGCGGGGGCCTACGAGCAGTACTTC	CASSPSAGAYEQYF
13	TRBD1	TRBV6-5	.	TRBJ2-7	TGTGCCACCCGCCAGGGGACAGCCTACGAGCAGTACTTC	CATRQGTAYEQYF
16	TRBD2	TRBV4-3	.	TRBJ2-2	TGCGCCAGCAGCCAGATAGCGGGGACGAACACCGGGGAGCTGTTTTTT	CASSQIAGTNTGELFF
13	.	TRBV28	.	TRBJ1-6	TGTGCCGAGACAGACTCCTATAATTCACCCCTCCACTTT	CAETDSYNSPLHF
14	TRBD1	TRBV30	.	TRBJ2-5	TGTGCCTGGCTAAGGGACAGGGGGCAAGAGACCCAGTACTTC	CAWLRDRGQETQYF
14	.	TRBV19	.	TRBJ1-6	TGTGCCAGTAGTCAGTGGGGGGGTAATTCACCCCTCCACTTT	CASSQWGGNSPLHF
14	.	TRBV4-3	few	TRBJ1-5	TGCGCCAGCAGCCAAGGGATCCGCAATCAGCCCCAGCATTTT	CASSQGIRNQPQHF
16	.	TRBV4-2	once	TRBJ2-7	TGTGCCAGCAGCCAAGATGATGGGGGGAGCTCCTACGAGCAGTACTTC	CASSQDDGGSSYEQYF
16	.	TRBV4-1	.	TRBJ2-3	TGCGCCAGCAGCCACGCTCCAATGGGTCCCACAGATACGCAGTATTTT	CASSHAPMGPTDTQYF
15	.	TRBV19	.	TRBJ1-6	TGTGCCAGTAGTATGGCCCCTGGGCAGGATTCACCCCTCCACTTT	CASSMAPGQDSPLHF
12	.	TRBV5-6	.	TRBJ1-5	TGTGCCAGCAGCTTGGCCGATCAGCCCCAGCATTTT	CASSLADQPQHF
19	.	TRBV10-3	once	TRBJ2-1	TGTGCCATCAGTGAGTCGAGGGTAGGCAACAGAGACTCCTACAATGAGCAGTTCTTC	CAISESRVGNRDSYNEQFF
15	TRBD1	TRBV7-2	.	TRBJ1-5	TGTGCCAGCAGCTCGACAGGGGGCTGGAGTCAGCCCCAGCATTTT	CASSSTGGWSQPQHF